One and the same sample provided the 23 T cell receptor beta chains below, sequenced in a study of shared clonotypes between healthy human individuals. Libraries were prepared by immunoSEQ multiplex PCR; TCRdb keeps only in-frame clonotypes and omits some of them. The sample records some 1,400,000 clones, around 95% being singletons. Sequenced sample: naive CD4+ T cells sorted from blood. Subset specified: CD45RA+ positively selected. The source is a man in his thirties or forties in good health.

V gene TRBV5-1 combines with J gene TRBJ2-7, with 7 bases aligning to TRBD1. The CDR3 has 15 amino acids. Germline V gene sequence: CDR1 SGHRS, CDR2 YFSETQ. Trimming at V came to 4 bases and at J to 5 bases, leaving 12 bases not matched to a gene. The CDR3 region has the DNA TGCGCCAGCAGCCCCGCTTCGCAGGGGGTAAACGAGCAGTACTTC. Its protein is CASSPASQGVNEQYF.

The DNA for the CDR3 is TGCGCCAGCAGCTTCGCAGGGGCCGGCTCTGGAAACACCATATATTTT. It yields the protein CASSFAGAGSGNTIYF. The V and J genes are TRBV5-1 and TRBJ1-3; a possible D gene is TRBD1 (6 bases). The length of the CDR3 is 16 residues. The ends were cut back, 2 bases at V and 0 bases at J, with 12 bases in the middle. CDR1 and CDR2 from the germline V gene are SGHRS and YFSETQ.

As to this clone: Other DNA sequences in this sample translate to the same CDR3. V and J are TRBV18 and TRBJ2-7; a weak D match, TRBD1 (6 bases). The CDR3 is made up of 13 amino acids. V was cut by 3 bases and J by 4 bases, with 10 bases left in between. CDR1 and CDR2 from the germline V gene are KGHSH and LQKENI. The CDR3 nucleotides are TGTGCCAGCTCACCCCCGGACAGTTACGAGCAGTACTTC. Amino acids: CASSPPDSYEQYF.

This sequence joins TRBV30 and TRBJ2-7; 9 bases align to TRBD1. CDR1 and CDR2 from the germline V gene are GTSNPN and SVGIG (reference sequence). Trimming took 5 bases from V and 0 from J; bases not matched to a gene: 14. The CDR3 consists of 17 residues. The CDR3: CAWGTGTGRLFSYEQYF. CDR3 DNA sequence: TGTGCCTGGGGGACCGGGACAGGGCGCCTTTTCTCCTACGAGCAGTACTTC.

V is TRBV28 and J is TRBJ1-2; D possibly corresponds to TRBD1 (6 bases). In germline, CDR1 is MDHEN, CDR2 SYDVKM. This CDR3 is 12 amino acids long. V was trimmed by 8 bases and J by 4 bases, leaving 11 bases between them. The CDR3 coding sequence is TGTGCCAGCGGGGGGCGGGGCTATGGCTACACCTTC. This encodes CASGGRGYGYTF.

The chain joins TRBV5-1 to TRBJ2-2; possibly TRBD2 for D (6 bases). Germline-derived CDR1 and CDR2 are SGHRS and YFSETQ. CDR3 length: 14 residues. Trimming shortened V by 7 bases and J by 6 bases, and 16 bases separated the two germline ends. CDR3 DNA: TGCGCCAGCTACGACGTTAGCGGCCCCGGGGAGCTGTTTTTT. Amino acids: CASYDVSGPGELFF.

The rearrangement uses TRBV7-6 and TRBJ2-7; the D call may be TRBD1 or TRBD2 (7 bases each). This CDR3 has 14 amino acids. With 4 bases removed from V and 2 bases from J, the gap between germline ends came to 12 bases. The V gene's germline CDR1 is SGHVS and CDR2 FNYEAQ. This CDR3 reads CASSSPGGAYEQYF. The CDR3 region has the DNA TGTGCCAGCAGCTCTCCAGGGGGGGCCTACGAGCAGTACTTC.

The rearrangement links TRBV27 to TRBJ2-3; unclear D gene. CDR1 and CDR2 from the germline V gene are MNHEY and SMNVEV (reference sequence). Between the trimmed V and J ends, which lost 6 bases and 2 bases, there was a span of 21 bases. There are 17 residues in the CDR3. The CDR3 here is CASSPIITSYSTDTQYF. CDR3 sequence (DNA): TGTGCCAGCAGCCCAATAATCACTTCCTATTCCACAGATACGCAGTATTTT.

V usage is TRBV5-1 and J usage is TRBJ1-2; D perhaps matches TRBD1 (5 bases). The CDR3 has 13 amino acids. The V and J ends lost 0 bases and 6 bases respectively, with 9 bases between them. The germline V gene has CDR1 SGHRS and CDR2 YFSETQ. CDR3 DNA: TGCGCCAGCAGCTTGGCCGAGGGGAATGGCTACACCTTC. It codes for CASSLAEGNGYTF.

V is TRBV30 and J is TRBJ2-5, with 8 bases lining up with TRBD2. Looked up from germline, CDR1 is GTSNPN and CDR2 is SVGIG (reference sequence). V gave up 2 bases and J gave up 1 base; unmatched junction bases: 6. This CDR3 is built from 15 residues. The CDR3 spells CAWSRASGRQETQYF. CDR3 DNA sequence: TGTGCCTGGAGTCGGGCTAGCGGGCGCCAAGAGACCCAGTACTTC. The variable domain in full, completed from reference TRBV30 and TRBJ2-5, reads SQTIHQWPATLVQPVGSPLSLECTVEGTSNPNLYWYRQAAGRGLQLLFYSVGIGQISSEVPQNLSASRPQDRQFILSSKKLLLSDSGFYLCAWSRASGRQETQYFGPGTRLLVL.

The chain couples TRBV7-9 to TRBJ2-1; TRBD2 might be the D (6 bases). The CDR3 sequence is 16 residues long. Germline V gives CDR1 SEHNR, CDR2 FQNEAQ (reference sequence). With 3 bases removed from V and 6 bases from J, the gap between germline ends came to 18 bases. The CDR3 region is CASSFLGGTGLNEQFF. CDR3 DNA sequence: TGTGCCAGCAGCTTCCTTGGGGGGACTGGGCTCAATGAGCAGTTCTTC.

The rearrangement joins TRBV21-1 to TRBJ1-1; TRBD1, the table's D call, was not compared with the DNA. TRBV21-1 is shown as a pseudogene. The CDR3 covers 16 residues. The CDR3 sequence: CASSKAAGQGATEAFF. The CDR3 DNA is TGTGCCAGCAGCAAAGCCGCTGGACAGGGGGCTACTGAAGCTTTCTTT.

In the case of this clone: The same CDR3 is also encoded by other DNA sequences in this sample. This chain uses TRBV7-2 with TRBJ1-5; 8 nucleotides match TRBD1. V lost 1 base, J lost 1 base, and 0 bases stayed unmatched. The CDR3 spans 15 residues. Germline CDR1 reads SGHTA; CDR2 reads FQGNSA. The DNA for the CDR3 is TGTGCCAGCAGCTTAGACAGGGGGAGCAATCAGCCCCAGCATTTT. This encodes CASSLDRGSNQPQHF.

This clone appeared once. The same CDR3 is also encoded by other DNA sequences in this sample. The rearrangement links TRBV6-1 to TRBJ2-1, with 8 bases fitting TRBD2. V lost 0 bases, J lost 6 bases, and 4 bases stayed unmatched. In germline, CDR1 is MNHNS, CDR2 SASEGT. The CDR3 extends over 15 amino acids. Here the CDR3 DNA reads TGTGCCAGCAGTGAAGCCCTAGCGGGCGTCAATGAGCAGTTCTTC. Protein product: CASSEALAGVNEQFF.

This clone is a singleton in its sample. The rearrangement links TRBV18 to TRBJ1-3; D is uncertain. Trimming removed 3 bases from V and 2 bases from J, with 17 bases in between. This CDR3 spans 17 amino acids. CDR1 and CDR2 (germline): KGHSH, LQKENI. The CDR3 protein is CASSPPASARAGNTIYF. The DNA for the CDR3 is TGTGCCAGCTCACCGCCCGCGTCGGCCCGAGCTGGAAACACCATATATTTT.

This clone was picked up one time. This sequence joins TRBV4-1 and TRBJ2-7, with D hard to call. The CDR3 consists of 12 residues. Trimming took off 1 base at V and 7 bases at J, with 8 bases between the two ends. Germline values: CDR1 MGHRA, CDR2 YSYEKL. CDR3 loop: CASSQAGREQYF. Written as DNA, the CDR3 is TGCGCCAGCAGCCAAGCAGGCCGAGAGCAGTACTTC.

The chain combines TRBV28 with TRBJ2-3; 12 bases are a match to TRBD2. V lost 4 bases and J lost 5; bases outside the gene matches: 13. There are 18 residues in the CDR3. Germline V gene sequence: CDR1 MDHEN, CDR2 SYDVKM. CDR3 protein: CASSSAGTSGLRGDTQYF. As DNA, the CDR3 is TGTGCCAGCAGTTCCGCCGGGACTAGCGGGTTACGAGGAGATACGCAGTATTTT.

The chain joins TRBV4-1 to TRBJ2-3; tentative D call: TRBD2 (6 bases). The V end was cut by 2 bases, the J end by 5 bases, with 11 bases between. The CDR3 has 14 amino acids. Germline-derived CDR1 and CDR2 are MGHRA and YSYEKL. The DNA of the CDR3 is TGCGCCAGCAGCCAACCGGGAGCCGGAGATACGCAGTATTTT. Amino acid sequence: CASSQPGAGDTQYF.

This chain connects TRBV12-5 to TRBJ2-3, with 11 positions matching TRBD2. From germline, CDR1 is LGHNT and CDR2 FRNRAP. CDR3 length: 17 amino acids. V shed 2 bases, J shed 0 bases, and the junction held 4 bases outside the gene matches. CDR3 bases: TGTGCTAGTGGTTTGACCCGGACTAGCGGGAGCACAGATACGCAGTATTTT. Translating gives CASGLTRTSGSTDTQYF.

V gene TRBV29-1 combines with J gene TRBJ2-7; 7 bases agree with TRBD1. V gave up 6 bases and J gave up 3 bases; unmatched junction bases: 14. The CDR3 totals 15 residues. The germline CDR1 and CDR2 sequences are SQVTM and ANQGSEA. CDR3 nucleotides: TGCAGCGTCGGTACTGACAGGGCCGGATACTACGAGCAGTACTTC. Protein sequence: CSVGTDRAGYYEQYF.

V gene TRBV6-1 combines with J gene TRBJ1-3, with TRBD1 matching 12 bases. Germline V gene sequence: CDR1 MNHNS, CDR2 SASEGT. J gave up 2 bases and V 4 bases, and 9 bases lay outside the gene matches. This CDR3 has 18 amino acids. CDR3 DNA sequence: TGTGCCAGCAGTGTTACGGGACAGGGGGCGCGGGCTGGAAACACCATATATTTT. Encoded protein: CASSVTGQGARAGNTIYF.

The V call is TRBV5-4, the J call TRBJ2-6; the D is unclear. The CDR3 consists of 16 residues. V was shortened by 2 bases and J by 4 bases, with 13 bases between the two germline ends. From germline, CDR1 is SGHNT and CDR2 YYREEE (reference sequence). This chain's CDR3 is CASSLPAASGANVLTF. In DNA form, the CDR3 reads TGTGCCAGCAGCTTACCGGCCGCTTCAGGGGCCAACGTCCTGACTTTC.

V usage is TRBV6-5 and J usage is TRBJ2-3; TRBD2 might be the D (6 bases). Trimming left V 6 bases short and J 2 bases short, with 12 bases between. Germline CDR1 and CDR2: MNHEY and SVGAGI. There are 14 residues in the CDR3. The CDR3: CASSRTSSTDTQYF. In nucleotides, the CDR3 is TGTGCCAGCAGCCGAACTAGCTCCACAGATACGCAGTATTTT.